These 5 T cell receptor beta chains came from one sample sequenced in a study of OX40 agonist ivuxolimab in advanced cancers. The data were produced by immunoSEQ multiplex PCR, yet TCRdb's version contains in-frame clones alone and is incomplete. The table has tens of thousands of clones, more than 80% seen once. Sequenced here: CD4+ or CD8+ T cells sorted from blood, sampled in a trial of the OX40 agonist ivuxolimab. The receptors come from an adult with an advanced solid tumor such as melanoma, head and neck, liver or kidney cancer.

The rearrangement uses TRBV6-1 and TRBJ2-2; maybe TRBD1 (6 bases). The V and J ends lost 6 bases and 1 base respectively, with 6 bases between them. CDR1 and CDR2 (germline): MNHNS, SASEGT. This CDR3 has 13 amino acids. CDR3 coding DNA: TGTGCCAGCAGGGACAGGAACACCGGGGAGCTGTTTTTT. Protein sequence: CASRDRNTGELFF.

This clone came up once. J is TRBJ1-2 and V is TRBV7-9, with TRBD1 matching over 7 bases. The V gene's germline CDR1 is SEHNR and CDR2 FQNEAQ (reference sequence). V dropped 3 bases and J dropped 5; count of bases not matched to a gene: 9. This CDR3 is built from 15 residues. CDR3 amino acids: CASSFNGQDLYGYTF. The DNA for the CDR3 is TGTGCCAGCAGCTTCAACGGACAGGACCTATATGGCTACACCTTC.

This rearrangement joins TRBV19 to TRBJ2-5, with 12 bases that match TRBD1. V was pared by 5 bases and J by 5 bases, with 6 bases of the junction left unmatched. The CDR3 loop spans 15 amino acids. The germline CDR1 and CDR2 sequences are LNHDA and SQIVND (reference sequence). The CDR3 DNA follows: TGTGCCAGTAGTCCCCGGGACAGGGGGCTGGAGACCCAGTACTTC. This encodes CASSPRDRGLETQYF.

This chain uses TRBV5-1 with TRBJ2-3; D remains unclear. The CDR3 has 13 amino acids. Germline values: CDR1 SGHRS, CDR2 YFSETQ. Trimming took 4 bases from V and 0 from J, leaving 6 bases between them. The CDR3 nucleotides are TGCGCCAGCAGCCGTAGTAGCACAGATACGCAGTATTTT. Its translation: CASSRSSTDTQYF.

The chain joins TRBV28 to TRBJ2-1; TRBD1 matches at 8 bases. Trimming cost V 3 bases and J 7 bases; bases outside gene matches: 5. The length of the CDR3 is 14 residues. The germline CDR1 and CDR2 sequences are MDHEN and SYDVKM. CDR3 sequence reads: CASSFPGGLNEQFF. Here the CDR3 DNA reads TGTGCCAGCAGTTTCCCAGGGGGCCTAAATGAGCAGTTCTTC.